The T cell receptor beta chain under discussion was sequenced for a study of T cells in Graves' hyperthyroidism and ophthalmopathy. This clonotype was recorded a few times. What was amplified from RNA transcripts were TCR beta CDR3 regions. In the first-round RT-PCR of the TCR CDR3, the HTBI primer set was used. TCRdb analysed the multiplex PCR reads with MiXCR anew, one entry per CDR3 protein. The sample carries hundreds of thousands of distinct CDR3 sequences, 14% recorded once. This CDR3 comprises 14 residues. Trimming removed 4 bases from V and 4 bases from J, with 12 bases in between. The sequence came from a woman under 30 with Graves' hyperthyroidism. The chain employs TRBV12-3 or TRBV12-4 and TRBJ2-3; D gene unclear. The source material was blood. CDR3: CASSSLWGPDTQYF. The CDR3 DNA follows: TGTGCCAGCAGTTCCCTCTGGGGTCCAGATACGCAGTATTTT.